This TCR beta chain came from a study of blood T cell repertoires in COVID-19. Germline CDR1 SGDLS, CDR2 YYNGEE. This CDR3 has 15 amino acids. Germline trimming cut 0 bases from V and 3 bases from J; bases unmatched to any gene: 5. The protocol was immunoSEQ multiplex PCR, while the TCRdb copy is restricted to in-frame clones and leaves out a portion. The sample has 380,000 or so clones; 65% to 90% are singletons. The chain is built from TRBV9 and TRBJ1-2; 7 bases are shared with TRBD1. The clonotype was recovered from a woman between 55 and 75 years old with COVID-19, enrolled during active disease. The sample consisted of peripheral blood. CDR3 nucleotide sequence: TGTGCCAGCAGCGTAGAGGCAGGGGGGCACTATGGCTACACCTTC. It is translated as CASSVEAGGHYGYTF.